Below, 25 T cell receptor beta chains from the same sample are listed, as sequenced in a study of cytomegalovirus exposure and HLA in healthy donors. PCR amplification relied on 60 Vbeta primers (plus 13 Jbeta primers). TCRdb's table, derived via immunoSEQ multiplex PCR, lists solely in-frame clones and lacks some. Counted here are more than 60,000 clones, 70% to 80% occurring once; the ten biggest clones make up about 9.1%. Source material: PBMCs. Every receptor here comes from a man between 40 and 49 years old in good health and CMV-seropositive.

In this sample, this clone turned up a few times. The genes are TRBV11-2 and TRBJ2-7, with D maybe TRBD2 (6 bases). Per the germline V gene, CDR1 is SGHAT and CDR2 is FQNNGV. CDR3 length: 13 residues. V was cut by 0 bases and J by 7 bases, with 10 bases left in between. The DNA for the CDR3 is TGTGCCAGCAGCTTAGAGGCCAGCGGGGAGCAGTACTTC. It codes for CASSLEASGEQYF. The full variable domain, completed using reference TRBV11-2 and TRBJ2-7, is EAGVAQSPRYKIIEKRQSVAFWCNPISGHATLYWYQQILGQGPKLLIQFQNNGVVDDSQLPKDRFSAERLKGVDSTLKIQPAKLEDSAVYLCASSLEASGEQYFGPGTRLTVT.

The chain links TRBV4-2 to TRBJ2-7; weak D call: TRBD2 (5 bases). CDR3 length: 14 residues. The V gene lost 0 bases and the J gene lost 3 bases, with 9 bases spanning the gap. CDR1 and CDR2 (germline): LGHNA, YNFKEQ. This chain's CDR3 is CASSQEGAHYEQYF. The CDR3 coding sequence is TGTGCCAGCAGCCAAGAGGGAGCCCACTACGAGCAGTACTTC.

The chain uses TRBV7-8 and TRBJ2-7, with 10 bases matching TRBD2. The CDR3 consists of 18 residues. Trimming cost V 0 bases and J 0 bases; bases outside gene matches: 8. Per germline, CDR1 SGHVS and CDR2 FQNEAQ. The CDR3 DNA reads TGTGCCAGCAGCTTAGCGGCCCTAGCGGGGGCCAGCTCCTACGAGCAGTACTTC. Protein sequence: CASSLAALAGASSYEQYF.

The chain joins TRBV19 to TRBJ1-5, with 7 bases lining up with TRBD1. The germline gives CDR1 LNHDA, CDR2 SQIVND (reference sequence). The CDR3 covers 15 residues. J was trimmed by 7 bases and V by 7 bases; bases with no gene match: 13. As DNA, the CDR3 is TGTGCCAGTAACCCCCCCTATACAGGGGAACAGCCCCAGCATTTT. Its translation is CASNPPYTGEQPQHF.

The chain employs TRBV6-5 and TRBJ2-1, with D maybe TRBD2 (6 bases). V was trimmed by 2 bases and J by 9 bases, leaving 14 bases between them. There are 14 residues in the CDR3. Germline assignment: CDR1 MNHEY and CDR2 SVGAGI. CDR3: CASSYGDLEGEQFF. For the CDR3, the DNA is TGTGCCAGCAGTTACGGAGATCTGGAGGGTGAGCAGTTCTTC.

In DNA, the CDR3 is TGTGCCTCAGGAAGACAGGGGCCAATTTACGAGCAGTACTTC. This sequence encodes CASGRQGPIYEQYF. J is TRBJ2-5 and V is TRBV10-3, with TRBD1 matching 8 bases. The better agreement between TRBJ2-7 and the DNA end casts doubt on the J call. CDR1 ENHRY and CDR2 SYGVKD come from the germline V gene. The CDR3 length is 14 residues.

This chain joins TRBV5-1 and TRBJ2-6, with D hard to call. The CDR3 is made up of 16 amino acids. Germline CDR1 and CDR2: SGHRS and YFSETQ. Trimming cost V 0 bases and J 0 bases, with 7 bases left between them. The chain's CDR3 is CASSLGGHSGANVLTF. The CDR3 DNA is TGCGCCAGCAGCTTGGGCGGCCACTCTGGGGCCAACGTCCTGACTTTC.

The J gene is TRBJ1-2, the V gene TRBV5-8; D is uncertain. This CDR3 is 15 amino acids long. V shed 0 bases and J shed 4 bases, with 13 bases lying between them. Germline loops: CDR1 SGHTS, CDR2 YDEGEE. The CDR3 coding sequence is TGTGCCAGCAGCTTGGTGTCCGGGAAGGTCTATGGCTACACCTTC. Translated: CASSLVSGKVYGYTF.

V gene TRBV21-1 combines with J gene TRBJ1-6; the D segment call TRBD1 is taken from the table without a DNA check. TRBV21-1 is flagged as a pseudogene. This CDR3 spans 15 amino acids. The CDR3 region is CASSKRQAQISPLHF. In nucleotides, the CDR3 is TGTGCCAGCAGCAAAAGACAGGCCCAGATATCACCCCTCCACTTT.

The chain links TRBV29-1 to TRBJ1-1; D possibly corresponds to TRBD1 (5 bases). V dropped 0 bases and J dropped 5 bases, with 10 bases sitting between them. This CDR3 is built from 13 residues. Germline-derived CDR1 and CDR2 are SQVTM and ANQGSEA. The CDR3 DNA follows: TGCAGCGTTGAAGATTCGGGGGGGACTGAAGCTTTCTTT. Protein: CSVEDSGGTEAFF.

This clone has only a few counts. The CDR3 nucleotides are TGCGCCAGCAGCTTGGACAGCTCCCTGGGTACGCAGTATTTT. Protein product: CASSLDSSLGTQYF. This sequence joins TRBV5-1 and TRBJ2-3; no definite D call. Germline V gene data show CDR1 as SGHRS and CDR2 as YFSETQ. Trimming took off 0 bases at V and 8 bases at J, with 13 bases between the two ends. CDR3 length: 14 amino acids. Drawing the rest from reference TRBV5-1 and TRBJ2-3, the complete variable domain is KAGVTQTPRYLIKTRGQQVTLSCSPISGHRSVSWYQQTPGQGLQFLFEYFSETQRNKGNFPGRFSGRQFSNSRSEMNVSTLELGDSALYLCASSLDSSLGTQYFGPGTRLTVL.

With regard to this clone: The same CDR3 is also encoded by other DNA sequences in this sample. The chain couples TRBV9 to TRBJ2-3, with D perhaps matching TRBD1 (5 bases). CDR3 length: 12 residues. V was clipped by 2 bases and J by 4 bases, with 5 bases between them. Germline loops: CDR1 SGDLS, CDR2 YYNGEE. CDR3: CASSVRADTQYF. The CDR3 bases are TGTGCCAGCAGCGTCAGGGCAGATACGCAGTATTTT.

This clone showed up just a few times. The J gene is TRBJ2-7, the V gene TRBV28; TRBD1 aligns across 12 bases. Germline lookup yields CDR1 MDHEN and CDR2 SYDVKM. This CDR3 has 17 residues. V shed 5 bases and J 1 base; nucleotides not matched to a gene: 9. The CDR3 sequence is CASSGVGDRGHSYEQYF. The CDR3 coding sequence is TGTGCCAGCAGTGGGGTGGGGGACAGGGGGCATTCCTACGAGCAGTACTTC.

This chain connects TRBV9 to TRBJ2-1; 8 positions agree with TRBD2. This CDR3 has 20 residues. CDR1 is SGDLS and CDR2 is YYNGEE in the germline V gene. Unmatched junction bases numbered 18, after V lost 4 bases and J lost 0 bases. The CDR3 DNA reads TGTGCCAGCAGCCCCAGACGGGCGGGGGGCCTTCATAGCTCCTACAATGAGCAGTTCTTC. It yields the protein CASSPRRAGGLHSSYNEQFF.

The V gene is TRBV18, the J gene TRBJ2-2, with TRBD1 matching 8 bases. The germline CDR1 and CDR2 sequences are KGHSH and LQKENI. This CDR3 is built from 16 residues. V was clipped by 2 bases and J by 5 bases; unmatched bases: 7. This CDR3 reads CASSPSTGVGTGELFF. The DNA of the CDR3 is TGTGCCAGCTCACCATCGACAGGGGTCGGGACCGGGGAGCTGTTTTTT.

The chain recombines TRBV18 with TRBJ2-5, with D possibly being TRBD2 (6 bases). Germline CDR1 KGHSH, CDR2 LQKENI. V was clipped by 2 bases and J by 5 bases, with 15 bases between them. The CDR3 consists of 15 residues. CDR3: CASSPNRGSTETQYF. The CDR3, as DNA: TGTGCCAGCTCACCAAATCGGGGGTCAACGGAGACCCAGTACTTC.

CDR3: CASSFGTGGSPLHF. The CDR3 nucleotides are TGCGCCAGCAGCTTCGGGACAGGGGGTTCACCCCTCCACTTT. The chain combines TRBV5-1 with TRBJ1-6; TRBD1 matches 11 bases. Germline CDR1 SGHRS, CDR2 YFSETQ. This CDR3 contains 14 residues. Trimming at V came to 2 bases and at J to 9 bases, leaving 1 base not matched to a gene.

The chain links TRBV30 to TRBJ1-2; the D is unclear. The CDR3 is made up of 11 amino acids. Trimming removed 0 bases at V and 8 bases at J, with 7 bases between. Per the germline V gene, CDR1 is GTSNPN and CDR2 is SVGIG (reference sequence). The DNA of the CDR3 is TGTGCCTGGAGTGTACCCAGGGGCTACACCTTC. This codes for CAWSVPRGYTF.

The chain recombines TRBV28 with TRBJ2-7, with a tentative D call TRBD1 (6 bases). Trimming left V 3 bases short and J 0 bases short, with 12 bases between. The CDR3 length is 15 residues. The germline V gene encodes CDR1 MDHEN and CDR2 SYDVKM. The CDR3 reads CASSFLGAVSYEQYF. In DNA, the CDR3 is TGTGCCAGCAGTTTTCTGGGGGCCGTCTCCTACGAGCAGTACTTC. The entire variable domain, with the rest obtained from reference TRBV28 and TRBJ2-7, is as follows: DVKVTQSSRYLVKRTGEKVFLECVQDMDHENMFWYRQDPGLGLRLIYFSYDVKMKEKGDIPEGYSVSREKKERFSLILESASTNQTSMYLCASSFLGAVSYEQYFGPGTRLTVT.

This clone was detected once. The CDR3 spells CASSPPSGVDEQFF. CDR3 sequence (DNA): TGTGCCAGCTCACCACCCAGCGGGGTCGATGAGCAGTTCTTC. The chain employs TRBV18 and TRBJ2-1, with 7 bases aligning to TRBD2. The CDR3 is 14 residues long. V shed 0 bases, J shed 8 bases, and the junction held 4 bases outside the gene matches. Germline values: CDR1 KGHSH, CDR2 LQKENI.

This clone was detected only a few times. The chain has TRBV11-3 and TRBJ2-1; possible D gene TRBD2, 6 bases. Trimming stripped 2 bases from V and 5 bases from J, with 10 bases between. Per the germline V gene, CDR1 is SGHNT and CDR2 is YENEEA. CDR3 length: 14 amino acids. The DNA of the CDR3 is TGTGCCAGCAGCTTACCGGGACTCAACAATGAGCAGTTCTTC. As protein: CASSLPGLNNEQFF. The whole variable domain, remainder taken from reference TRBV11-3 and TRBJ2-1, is EAGVVQSPRYKIIEKKQPVAFWCNPISGHNTLYWYLQNLGQGPELLIRYENEEAVDDSQLPKDRFSAERLKGVDSTLKIQPAELGDSAVYLCASSLPGLNNEQFFGPGTRLTVL.

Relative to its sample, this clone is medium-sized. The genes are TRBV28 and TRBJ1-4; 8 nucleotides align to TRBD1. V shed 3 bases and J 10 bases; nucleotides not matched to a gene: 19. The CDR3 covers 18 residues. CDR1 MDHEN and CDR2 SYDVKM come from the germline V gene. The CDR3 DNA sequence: TGTGCCAGCAGTTTTTTGCTATATTGGACAGGGATCAGCGGAAAACTGTTTTTT. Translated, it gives CASSFLLYWTGISGKLFF.

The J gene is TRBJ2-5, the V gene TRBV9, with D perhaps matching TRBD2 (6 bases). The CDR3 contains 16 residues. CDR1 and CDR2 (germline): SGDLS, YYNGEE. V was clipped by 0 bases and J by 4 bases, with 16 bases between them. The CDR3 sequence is CASSVDPGRRGETQYF. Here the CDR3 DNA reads TGTGCCAGCAGCGTAGACCCCGGGAGAAGAGGAGAGACCCAGTACTTC.

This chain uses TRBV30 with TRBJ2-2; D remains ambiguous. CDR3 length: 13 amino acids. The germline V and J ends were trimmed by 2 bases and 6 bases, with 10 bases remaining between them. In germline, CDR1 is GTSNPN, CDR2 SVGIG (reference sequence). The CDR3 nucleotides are TGTGCCTGGAGTTGGATGGAGCCCGGGGAGCTGTTTTTT. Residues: CAWSWMEPGELFF.

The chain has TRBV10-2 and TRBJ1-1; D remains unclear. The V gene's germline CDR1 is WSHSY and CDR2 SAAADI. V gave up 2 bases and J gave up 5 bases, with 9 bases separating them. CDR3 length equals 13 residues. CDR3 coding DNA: TGCGCCAGCAGTGAGCTCGCTCGGACTGAAGCTTTCTTT. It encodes CASSELARTEAFF.